These 5 T cell receptor beta chains originate from one sample sequenced in a study of blood T cell repertoires in COVID-19. Repertoires were generated with immunoSEQ multiplex PCR, while TCRdb's copy carries only in-frame clones and drops some. Here the sample spans about 160,000 clones, around 80% being singletons. The specimen sequenced was PBMCs or T cells enriched from blood (not recorded which). The receptors here all came from a man aged 40-49 years who had recovered from COVID-19.

The chain recombines TRBV7-9 with TRBJ2-6; D is undetermined. Germline CDR1 and CDR2: SEHNR and FQNEAQ (reference sequence). Trimming took off 7 bases at V and 5 bases at J, with 9 bases between the two ends. CDR3 size: 13 residues. The DNA for the CDR3 is TGTGCCAGCACCCCTCCCTGGGCCAACGTCCTGACTTTC. Translated, it gives CASTPPWANVLTF.

This chain links TRBV7-8 with TRBJ2-7; D remains ambiguous. From germline, CDR1 is SGHVS and CDR2 FQNEAQ. V was shortened by 0 bases and J by 6 bases, with 15 bases between the two germline ends. This CDR3 comprises 15 residues. DNA of the CDR3: TGTGCCAGCAGCTTAGCACCGGGTTTCGTTTCCGAGCAGTACGTC. This codes for CASSLAPGFVSEQYV.

There are a few counts of this clone. The DNA of the CDR3 is TGTGCCAGCAGAATCGGACAGGGGGTGCCAGATACGCAGTATTTT. Protein: CASRIGQGVPDTQYF. This chain joins TRBV5-4 and TRBJ2-3, with TRBD1 matching 10 bases. The CDR3 sequence is 15 residues long. Per the germline V gene, CDR1 is SGHNT and CDR2 is YYREEE (reference sequence). Germline trimming cut 5 bases from V and 4 bases from J; bases unmatched to any gene: 7.

This sequence joins TRBV7-8 and TRBJ1-1, with D maybe TRBD1 (5 bases). CDR3 length: 16 amino acids. V was clipped by 4 bases and J by 2 bases, with 17 bases between them. Germline V CDR1 and CDR2: SGHVS, FQNEAQ. The CDR3 nucleotides read TGTGCCAGCAGCTCCCCCCCGGAGACAGTAAACACTGAAGCTTTCTTT. Residues: CASSSPPETVNTEAFF.

This sequence joins TRBV5-1 and TRBJ1-1, with unresolved D. Trimming removed 0 bases at V and 3 bases at J, with 3 bases between. The germline V gene encodes CDR1 SGHRS and CDR2 YFSETQ. The CDR3 is 12 amino acids. CDR3 coding DNA: TGCGCCAGCAGCTTGGGAGACACTGAAGCTTTCTTT. Its protein product is CASSLGDTEAFF.